Listed here are 8 T cell receptor beta chains from one sample, sequenced in a study of blood T cell repertoires in COVID-19. Here immunoSEQ multiplex PCR was the method, and the copy in TCRdb shows in-frame clones only, minus some. The sample records roughly 250,000 clones, roughly 83% being singletons. Sequencing was carried out using PBMCs or T cells enriched from blood (not recorded which). These receptors were taken from a woman between 50 and 59 years old who had recovered from COVID-19.

This chain uses TRBV7-2 with TRBJ2-7, with 9 bases that match TRBD1. With 4 bases clipped from V and 2 bases from J, the junction kept 3 bases outside the gene matches. Germline CDR1 SGHTA, CDR2 FQGNSA. The CDR3 extends over 14 amino acids. CDR3 protein: CASSSGTGPYEQYF. In DNA, the CDR3 is TGTGCCAGCAGCTCCGGGACAGGGCCCTACGAGCAGTACTTC.

The CDR3 region is CASSDEGRGKLFF. The CDR3 DNA reads TGTGCCAGCAGTGATGAAGGACGGGGGAAACTGTTTTTT. The chain links TRBV2 to TRBJ1-4; D is possibly TRBD1 (5 bases). Trimming shortened V by 3 bases and J by 11 bases, and 13 bases separated the two germline ends. The CDR3 contains 13 residues. CDR1 SNHLY and CDR2 FYNNEI come from the germline V gene.

The V and J genes are TRBV5-6 and TRBJ1-6; 9 bases line up with TRBD1. Losses at the gene ends were 0 bases for V and 6 bases for J; bases not matched to a gene: 7. Germline V gene lookup returns CDR1 SGHDT and CDR2 YYEEEE. CDR3 size: 17 residues. The CDR3, as DNA: TGTGCCAGCAGCTTGGCAGTTGGGACAGGGCGTAATTCACCCCTCCACTTT. It is translated as CASSLAVGTGRNSPLHF.

The rearrangement joins TRBV6-5 to TRBJ1-2; no definite D call. V was clipped by 0 bases and J by 2 bases, with 13 bases between them. In germline, CDR1 is MNHEY, CDR2 SVGAGI. This CDR3 comprises 16 residues. The CDR3 DNA is TGTGCCAGCAGTTACTCCCTCGTCTCTAGGAACTATGGCTACACCTTC. Its protein product is CASSYSLVSRNYGYTF.

The CDR3 region has the DNA TGCAGCGCTAGTAGCGGGAGATCCGGCGAGCAGTACTTC. This encodes CSASSGRSGEQYF. J is TRBJ2-7 and V is TRBV29-1; 9 nucleotides align to TRBD2. The V and J ends lost 7 bases and 6 bases, in that order; junction bases with no gene match: 10. Germline lookup yields CDR1 SQVTM and CDR2 ANQGSEA. The length of the CDR3 is 13 residues.

The gene calls are TRBV18 and TRBJ2-3, with D possibly TRBD2 on 5 matching bases. There are 16 residues in the CDR3. Looked up from germline, CDR1 is KGHSH and CDR2 is LQKENI. Trimming took 4 bases from V and 4 from J, leaving 18 bases between them. The CDR3 loop is CASSRNRDFGPDTQYF. The CDR3 nucleotides read TGTGCCAGCTCACGAAATCGGGATTTCGGCCCAGATACGCAGTATTTT.

The rearrangement uses TRBV7-9 and TRBJ2-3, with no clear D. The germline V gene encodes CDR1 SEHNR and CDR2 FQNEAQ (reference sequence). The ends were cut back, 1 base at V and 0 bases at J, with 8 bases in the middle. The CDR3 runs to 15 residues. This CDR3 is CASSLVPRSTDTQYF. Written as DNA, the CDR3 is TGTGCCAGCAGCTTAGTCCCGCGAAGCACAGATACGCAGTATTTT.

This clone came up once. The chain combines TRBV5-1 with TRBJ1-2; weak D call: TRBD1 (6 bases). V lost 2 bases and J lost 13, with 15 bases in between. Germline assignment: CDR1 SGHRS and CDR2 YFSETQ. This CDR3 has 12 amino acids. The CDR3 DNA follows: TGCGCCAGCAGCTTACAGGGTCTTCTGGTCACCTTC. As protein: CASSLQGLLVTF.